The clone carrying this TCR beta chain was detected many times. Its target is not known. The data belong to a study of blood T cells in healthy people across ages. PCR was performed a second time for about 6 to 12 cycles using a sample-barcoded 5' primer and a J-beta primer mix. All samples gave at least 3 million CDR3-containing paired-end reads. TCRdb reprocessed the 5' RACE reads via MiXCR and lists one record per CDR3 protein. The repertoire includes 1.5 million to 1.8 million distinct CDR3 sequences, approximately 43% of them detected once, and under 5% sits in the top ten. Whole-study results and caveats: Leaving the PBMCs unsorted stopped any conclusive comparison of naive versus antigen-experienced cells.

The sequenced material came from blood. The origin of this receptor is a woman younger than 30 in good health.

CDR3 nucleotides: TGTGCCATCAGTGAGTTCCCAGACCTCTACGAGCAGTACTTC. Protein product: CAISEFPDLYEQYF. The chain couples TRBV10-3 to TRBJ2-7; D ambiguous. V was trimmed by 1 base and J by 3 bases, leaving 10 bases between them. Germline V gene lookup returns CDR1 ENHRY and CDR2 SYGVKD. CDR3 size: 14 residues.